The present TCR beta chain was sequenced within a study of T-cell memory formation after mild COVID-19. This CDR3 spans 14 amino acids. CDR1 and CDR2 (germline): MNHEY, SVGEGT. Trimming stripped 0 bases from V and 9 bases from J, with 12 bases between. Via MiXCR, TCRdb re-called the 5' RACE reads, giving one row per CDR3 protein. The sample consists of about 270,000 distinct CDR3 sequences, around 17% of them appearing once. The sample was PBMCs or a T cell subset sorted from them (not recorded which). V is TRBV6-2 or TRBV6-3 and J is TRBJ1-5, with D possibly TRBD1 on 5 matching bases. The origin of this receptor is a man aged 18 to 30 who had mild COVID-19 (a few samples of this study predate the infection). Cell type and time point are not known. The CDR3 nucleotides are TGTGCCAGCAGTTACTCGACAGCCGGGGGGCCCCAGCATTTT. Protein: CASSYSTAGGPQHF.